The 24 T cell receptor beta chains presented below share a single source sample, sequenced in a study of control samples from healthy donors and cancer patients. Profiled with immunoSEQ multiplex PCR; TCRdb holds only in-frame clones, not every one. The table lists over 65,000 clones, roughly nine tenths of them singletons. Sequencing input: PBMCs. Every receptor here comes from a woman between 50 and 59 years old with colorectal cancer.

A note on this clone: A read error may produce the germline difference seen at one junction end. V usage is TRBV5-1 and J usage is TRBJ2-3; 10 bases line up with TRBD2. Germline loops: CDR1 SGHRS, CDR2 YFSETQ. The CDR3 is 17 amino acids. CDR3 nucleotide sequence: TGTTATAGAGCCGGGAGTAGCGGGGGGTCCGAACTTCTTACGCAGTATTTT. Its translation: CYRAGSSGGSELLTQYF.

V usage is TRBV4-3 and J usage is TRBJ1-2; D may be TRBD1 (5 bases). V was clipped by 0 bases and J by 4 bases, with 9 bases between them. CDR3 length: 14 amino acids. Germline V gives CDR1 LGHNA, CDR2 YSLEER. The CDR3 DNA reads as TGCGCCAGCAGCCAAGATTTTGGGGCCTATGGCTACACCTTC. It specifies CASSQDFGAYGYTF.

This chain uses TRBV30 with TRBJ1-1; 7 nucleotides line up with TRBD1. CDR1 GTSNPN and CDR2 SVGIG come from the germline V gene (reference sequence). This CDR3 contains 13 residues. V gave up 6 bases and J gave up 1 base; unmatched junction bases: 5. The CDR3 spells CACQGQTNTEAFF. Written as DNA, the CDR3 is TGTGCCTGCCAGGGACAGACGAACACTGAAGCTTTCTTT.

The V gene is TRBV3-1 (or the pseudogene TRBV3-2), the J gene TRBJ1-2; D is undetermined. V shed 0 bases and J shed 6 bases, with 17 bases lying between them. The germline V gene encodes CDR1 LGHDT and CDR2 YNNKEL (reference sequence). The CDR3 has 16 residues. As DNA, the CDR3 is TGTGCCAGCAGCCAAGAGGTTGAGGAGGGAGTAGATGGCTACACCTTC. This encodes CASSQEVEEGVDGYTF.

The chain couples TRBV6-4 to TRBJ1-2; D is ambiguous. Germline-derived CDR1 and CDR2 are MRHNA and SNTAGT. This CDR3 has 13 residues. Trimming removed 5 bases from V and 4 bases from J, with 11 bases in between. In nucleotides, the CDR3 is TGTGCCAGCAGTACGGGTGTAGGCTATGGCTACACCTTC. The encoded protein is CASSTGVGYGYTF.

This sequence joins TRBV7-2 and TRBJ1-1; D is unclear. V shed 1 base and J shed 4 bases, with 10 bases lying between them. CDR1 SGHTA and CDR2 FQGNSA come from the germline V gene. CDR3 size: 14 residues. The CDR3 is CASSLDSGGTEAFF. CDR3 DNA: TGTGCCAGCAGCTTAGATTCAGGCGGCACTGAAGCTTTCTTT.

The V and J genes are TRBV5-6 and TRBJ1-2; D is uncertain. Germline V gene data show CDR1 as SGHDT and CDR2 as YYEEEE. Trimming removed 4 bases at V and 3 bases at J, with 10 bases between. This CDR3 spans 13 amino acids. This CDR3 is CASSPILHYGYTF. The CDR3, as DNA: TGTGCCAGCAGCCCCATCCTACACTATGGCTACACCTTC.

The chain has TRBV5-1 and TRBJ2-1; D is possibly TRBD2 (6 bases). The CDR3 is made up of 15 amino acids. V gave up 0 bases and J gave up 1 base, with 8 bases separating them. Germline V CDR1 and CDR2: SGHRS, YFSETQ. The CDR3 DNA reads TGCGCCAGCAGCTTGGGGGAGGTATCCTACAATGAGCAGTTCTTC. Translated, it gives CASSLGEVSYNEQFF.

This clone was observed a single time. This rearrangement joins TRBV6-1 to TRBJ1-2; D is undetermined. CDR1 and CDR2 from the germline V gene are MNHNS and SASEGT. V was shortened by 2 bases and J by 5 bases, with 6 bases between the two germline ends. The CDR3 length is 12 residues. The CDR3 DNA is TGTGCCAGCAGTGAAACAGTGTATGGCTACACCTTC. The encoded protein is CASSETVYGYTF.

This clone was observed once. The V gene is TRBV24-1, the J gene TRBJ2-3; D call uncertain. The CDR3 consists of 15 residues. Trimming removed 4 bases at V and 1 base at J, with 11 bases between. Germline CDR1 KGHDR, CDR2 SFDVKD. DNA for the CDR3: TGTGCCACCAGTGACCTGACATCAGGCACAGATACGCAGTATTTT. Protein sequence: CATSDLTSGTDTQYF.

The V gene is TRBV3-1 (or the pseudogene TRBV3-2), the J gene TRBJ1-5; D is uncertain. In germline, CDR1 is LGHDT, CDR2 YNNKEL (reference sequence). Trimming removed 2 bases at V and 3 bases at J, with 8 bases between. The CDR3 loop spans 14 amino acids. The CDR3 coding sequence is TGTGCCAGCAGCCAAAGTCAGGACAATCAGCCCCAGCATTTT. Encoded protein: CASSQSQDNQPQHF.

The rearrangement uses TRBV30 and TRBJ1-2; 10 bases match TRBD1. This CDR3 has 16 residues. J gave up 3 bases and V 4 bases, and 11 bases lay outside the gene matches. Germline loops: CDR1 GTSNPN, CDR2 SVGIG (reference sequence). This chain's CDR3 is CAWNRQGAASYYGYTF. The CDR3, as DNA: TGTGCCTGGAATCGACAGGGGGCCGCCTCCTACTATGGCTACACCTTC.

The chain recombines TRBV18 with TRBJ2-3; 9 nucleotides align to TRBD2. Per germline, CDR1 KGHSH and CDR2 LQKENI. With V trimmed by 5 bases and J by 6 bases, 6 bases remained unmatched. The CDR3 consists of 14 residues. In nucleotides, the CDR3 is TGTGCCAGCTCAAGTGCGGGGGGGCCCGATACGCAGTATTTT. It codes for CASSSAGGPDTQYF.

The chain links TRBV24-1 to TRBJ1-5, with no clear D. The germline V gene has CDR1 KGHDR and CDR2 SFDVKD. The germline V and J ends were trimmed by 4 bases and 1 base, with 1 base remaining between them. This CDR3 has 12 residues. The CDR3 loop reads CATSDSNQPQHF. In DNA form, the CDR3 reads TGTGCCACCAGTGACAGCAATCAGCCCCAGCATTTT.

The rearrangement links TRBV19 to TRBJ2-2; 9 bases line up with TRBD1. The CDR3 length is 15 residues. Germline-derived CDR1 and CDR2 are LNHDA and SQIVND (reference sequence). J lost 8 bases, V lost 4 bases, and 8 bases had no gene match. CDR3 sequence: CASSTTGTGSGELFF. The CDR3 coding sequence is TGTGCCAGTAGTACCACCGGGACAGGGTCTGGGGAGCTGTTTTTT.

The rearrangement links TRBV5-8 to TRBJ2-7; 9 positions agree with TRBD1. Germline V gives CDR1 SGHTS, CDR2 YDEGEE. V lost 4 bases, J lost 5 bases, and 10 bases stayed unmatched. The CDR3 runs 15 residues. The CDR3, as DNA: TGTGCCAGCAGCCGGAGGACAGGGGAAAGCGACGAGCAGTACGTC. This sequence encodes CASSRRTGESDEQYV.

V is TRBV28 and J is TRBJ2-7; TRBD1 matches 9 bases. Trimming removed 4 bases from V and 2 bases from J; junction bases left unmatched: 3. Germline loops: CDR1 MDHEN, CDR2 SYDVKM. This CDR3 comprises 14 residues. CDR3 in DNA: TGTGCCAGCAGTTGGGACAGGGATGCCTACGAGCAGTACGTC. Translating it yields CASSWDRDAYEQYV.

The chain's CDR3 is CASSLMGLAGGNSQETQYF. In nucleotides, the CDR3 is TGTGCCAGCAGCTTAATGGGACTAGCGGGGGGTAACTCACAAGAGACCCAGTACTTC. V is TRBV5-5 and J is TRBJ2-5; 15 bases align to TRBD2. J was trimmed by 2 bases and V by 2 bases; bases with no gene match: 10. The CDR3 spans 19 residues. The germline V gene encodes CDR1 SGHKS and CDR2 YYEKEE (reference sequence).

The chain uses TRBV27 and TRBJ2-1; tentatively, D is TRBD1 (6 bases). The CDR3 spans 15 residues. Per the germline V gene, CDR1 is MNHEY and CDR2 is SMNVEV (reference sequence). V lost 6 bases, J lost 3 bases, and 15 bases lay in between. The CDR3 DNA reads TGTGCCAGCAGCCCGACAGGACGCTACTACAATGAGCAGTTCTTC. Its translation is CASSPTGRYYNEQFF.

The chain is built from TRBV11-1 and TRBJ2-3; D is undetermined. Looked up from germline, CDR1 is SGHAT and CDR2 is FQDESV (reference sequence). This CDR3 is built from 13 residues. V was clipped by 6 bases and J by 2 bases, with 9 bases between them. CDR3 in DNA: TGTGCCAGCAGTCCAAGACCCACAGATACGCAGTATTTT. Translating gives CASSPRPTDTQYF.

The rearrangement links TRBV24-1 to TRBJ2-1; possibly TRBD2 for D (6 bases). The CDR3 consists of 13 residues. Germline loops: CDR1 KGHDR, CDR2 SFDVKD. V was shortened by 5 bases and J by 6 bases, with 10 bases between the two germline ends. CDR3 nucleotide sequence: TGTGCCACCAGTGTTTCCGGGGGCAATGAGCAGTTCTTC. It yields the protein CATSVSGGNEQFF.

Comments on this clone: A read error may produce the germline difference seen at one junction end. The chain couples TRBV19 to TRBJ2-4, with TRBD1 matching 9 bases. The V gene's germline CDR1 is LNHDA and CDR2 SQIVND (reference sequence). This CDR3 has 13 amino acids. The DNA for the CDR3 is TGTGCCAGTAGTGGGACAGGGTGGGGGCCCCTGCACTTC. This translates into CASSGTGWGPLHF.

A single count supports this clone. This chain uses TRBV15 with TRBJ2-3; 9 nucleotides match TRBD2. Germline CDR1 is LNHNV and CDR2 is YYDKDF (reference sequence). The CDR3 length is 16 residues. Trimming took 8 bases from V and 3 from J; bases not matched to a gene: 12. The CDR3 DNA reads as TGTGCCACCGCCTCGCAGGCGGGGGGGCCTACAGATACGCAGTATTTT. Translated: CATASQAGGPTDTQYF.

This clone was observed once. The chain recombines TRBV24-1 with TRBJ2-3; perhaps D is TRBD1 or TRBD2 (6 bases each). There are 16 residues in the CDR3. Trimming pared 2 bases from V and 5 bases from J, leaving 16 bases between. Germline CDR1 is KGHDR and CDR2 is SFDVKD. CDR3 sequence reads: CATSDSQGGLRDTQYF. The CDR3 region has the DNA TGTGCCACCAGTGATTCCCAAGGGGGGCTGAGAGATACGCAGTATTTT.